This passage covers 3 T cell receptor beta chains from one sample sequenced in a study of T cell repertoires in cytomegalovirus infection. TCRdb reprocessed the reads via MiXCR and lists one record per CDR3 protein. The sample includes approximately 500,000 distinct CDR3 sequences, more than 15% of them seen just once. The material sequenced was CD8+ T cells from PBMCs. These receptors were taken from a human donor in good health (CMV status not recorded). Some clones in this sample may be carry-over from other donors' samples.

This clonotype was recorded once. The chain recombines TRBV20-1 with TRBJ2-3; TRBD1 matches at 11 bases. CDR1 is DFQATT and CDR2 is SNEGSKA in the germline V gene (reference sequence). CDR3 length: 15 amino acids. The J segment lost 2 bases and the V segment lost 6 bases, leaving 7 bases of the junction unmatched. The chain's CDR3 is CSATDRGHFTDTQYF. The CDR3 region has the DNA TGCAGTGCAACGGACAGGGGGCATTTCACAGATACGCAGTATTTT.

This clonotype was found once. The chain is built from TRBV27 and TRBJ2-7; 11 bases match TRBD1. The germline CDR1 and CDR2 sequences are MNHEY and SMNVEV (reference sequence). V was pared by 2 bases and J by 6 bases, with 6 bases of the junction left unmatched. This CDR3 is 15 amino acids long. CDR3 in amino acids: CASSLVWTGGIEQYF. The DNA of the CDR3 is TGTGCCAGCAGTTTAGTCTGGACAGGGGGCATCGAGCAGTACTTC.

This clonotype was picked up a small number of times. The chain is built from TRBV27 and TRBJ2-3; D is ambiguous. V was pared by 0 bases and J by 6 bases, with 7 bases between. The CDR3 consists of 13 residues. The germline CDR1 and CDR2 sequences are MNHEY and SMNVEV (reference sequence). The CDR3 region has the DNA TGTGCCAGCAGTTTATCGTCCTGGGATACGCAGTATTTT. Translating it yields CASSLSSWDTQYF.